This TCR beta chain is drawn from a study of neoadjuvant nivolumab and ipilimumab in lung cancer. As for the study in general: The combination arm added day-1 ipilimumab 1 mg/kg to nivolumab 3 mg/kg on days 1, 15, 29. Study-level points and caveats: TCR sequencing covered a small number of samples. TCR richness and clonality were higher in tumors than adjacent uninvolved lung. Pretherapy blood TCR richness correlated positively with resected tumor richness.

The repertoire was sequenced with immunoSEQ multiplex PCR; TCRdb's copy has only in-frame clones and lacks some. The sample records 25,000 to 35,000 clones, 90% being singletons. V was pared by 0 bases and J by 2 bases, with 4 bases between. CDR3 length: 13 amino acids. Germline values: CDR1 SGDLS, CDR2 YYNGEE. For this clone: As yet, its antigen is unknown.

The TCR comes from an adult with non-small cell lung cancer. The sequences come from peripheral blood, collected after neoadjuvant nivolumab, alone or with ipilimumab, at or shortly before surgery. The V gene is TRBV9, the J gene TRBJ2-3; D gene unclear. Here the CDR3 DNA reads TGTGCCAGCAGCGTAGGATACACAGATACGCAGTATTTT. Translated: CASSVGYTDTQYF.